Listed below are T cell receptor beta chains from one sample, sequenced in a study of radiotherapy plus CTLA-4 blockade in lung cancer. Only in-frame clones appear in the TCRdb table, and some are missing; sequencing was by immunoSEQ multiplex PCR. Of over 60,000 clones in the sample, 70% to 90% were seen once. Source: peripheral blood, taken from a patient treated with radiotherapy plus ipilimumab. All receptors come from a human donor with non-small cell lung cancer who had stable disease on radiotherapy plus ipilimumab. CDR3s include the opening cysteine and the closing phenylalanine or tryptophan. The D gene is left open where the match is weak. Rows may omit the clone size; those that give it use once, few, many or a size class.

-	15	TRBV2	TRBD1	TRBJ2-7	CASSEMGTGGYEQYF	TGTGCCAGCAGTGAGATGGGGACAGGGGGATACGAGCAGTACTTC
few	14	TRBV7-2	-	TRBJ1-1	CASSLVTVRTEAFF	TGTGCCAGCAGCTTAGTGACAGTCAGAACTGAAGCTTTCTTT
-	13	TRBV18	-	TRBJ2-1	CACRSGLSNEQFF	TGTGCCTGCCGGTCAGGACTCTCCAATGAGCAGTTCTTC
-	14	TRBV29-1	-	TRBJ2-7	CSVEIRGRTCEQYF	TGCAGCGTTGAAATCCGGGGCAGGACCTGCGAGCAGTACTTC
-	14	TRBV2	-	TRBJ2-7	CASSETRPIYEQYF	TGTGCCAGCAGTGAAACGCGACCCATCTACGAGCAGTACTTC
-	16	TRBV27	-	TRBJ2-1	CASSPGLGRGYNEQFF	TGTGCCAGCAGCCCGGGACTTGGGCGGGGATACAATGAGCAGTTCTTC
-	11	TRBV20-1	-	TRBJ2-3	CSAYKGDTQYF	TGCAGTGCCTATAAAGGGGATACGCAGTATTTT
-	16	TRBV2	TRBD1	TRBJ2-5	CASSRQGLASQETQYF	TGTGCCAGCAGTCGACAGGGTCTTGCGTCTCAAGAGACCCAGTACTTC
-	16	TRBV19	TRBD1	TRBJ2-3	CASSTPLGGGTDTQYF	TGTGCCAGTAGTACCCCACTAGGGGGCGGCACAGATACGCAGTATTTT
once	13	TRBV9	-	TRBJ1-6	CASSEAGLSPLHF	TGTGCCAGCAGCGAGGCAGGGCTCTCACCCCTCCACTTT
-	13	TRBV7-3	TRBD1	TRBJ2-5	CASSRGQAETQYF	TGTGCCAGCAGCCGTGGACAGGCGGAGACCCAGTACTTC
-	15	TRBV2	TRBD2	TRBJ2-1	CASSDVAGVENEQFF	TGTGCCAGCAGTGATGTAGCGGGAGTCGAAAATGAGCAGTTCTTC
-	16	TRBV11-2	TRBD2	TRBJ2-5	CASSLGRGGYQETQYF	TGTGCCAGCAGCTTAGGCCGCGGGGGTTACCAAGAGACCCAGTACTTC
few	14	TRBV6-1	-	TRBJ2-7	CASSVRTGTYEQYF	TGTGCCAGCAGTGTAAGGACGGGCACCTACGAGCAGTACTTC
-	16	TRBV4-1	-	TRBJ1-2	CASSQGLEKANYGYTF	TGCGCCAGCAGCCAGGGACTGGAGAAAGCTAACTATGGCTACACCTTC
-	16	TRBV5-4	-	TRBJ2-7	CASSPDGGSGAYEQYF	TGTGCCAGCAGCCCCGATGGAGGGTCCGGGGCCTACGAGCAGTACTTC
-	14	TRBV30	TRBD2	TRBJ2-3	CAWSFSGGPDTQYF	TGTGCCTGGAGTTTCTCGGGGGGGCCAGATACGCAGTATTTT
-	17	TRBV5-6	TRBD2	TRBJ2-7	CASSLWLAGGLSYEQYF	TGTGCCAGCAGCTTGTGGCTAGCGGGAGGCCTCTCCTACGAGCAGTACTTC
-	17	TRBV7-9	-	TRBJ1-4	CASSLGPRDATNEKLFF	TGTGCCAGCAGCTTAGGGCCCAGGGATGCAACTAATGAAAAACTGTTTTTT
few	14	TRBV7-2	-	TRBJ1-1	CASSSKRWNTEAFF	TGTGCCAGCAGCTCTAAACGGTGGAACACTGAAGCTTTCTTT
-	15	TRBV6-5	-	TRBJ2-4	CASSYSTPGQDIQYF	TGTGCCAGCAGTTACTCGACCCCAGGGCAGGACATTCAGTACTTC
-	13	TRBV7-3	-	TRBJ2-7	CASSLSRGSRPYF	TGTGCCAGCAGCTTAAGCCGGGGATCCAGACCTTACTTC
-	14	TRBV28	-	TRBJ1-4	CASSGGRVGEKLFF	TGTGCCAGCAGTGGAGGGAGGGTGGGGGAAAAACTGTTTTTT